These 15 T cell receptor beta chains were all obtained from the same sample, sequenced in a study of T cells in Graves' hyperthyroidism and ophthalmopathy. RNA transcripts gave rise to amplified TCR beta CDR3 regions. Researchers ran a first-round RT-PCR on the TCR CDR3 using the HTBI primer set. Each CDR3 protein is one row after TCRdb ran MiXCR on the multiplex PCR reads. Of 300,000 or so distinct CDR3 sequences detected, around 23% appear once; the ten largest clones hold 50% to 65%. Source material: blood. Receptors originate from a woman in her forties or fifties with Graves' hyperthyroidism.

This clonotype was seen a handful of times. The chain is built from TRBV20-1 and TRBJ1-3, with a tentative D call TRBD1 (5 bases). Per the germline V gene, CDR1 is DFQATT and CDR2 is SNEGSKA (reference sequence). Trimming shortened V by 2 bases and J by 4 bases, and 15 bases separated the two germline ends. This CDR3 is built from 15 residues. CDR3 loop: CSARNRGRRGNTIYF. The CDR3 DNA reads TGCAGTGCTAGAAACCGGGGACGCCGAGGAAACACCATATATTTT.

This chain links TRBV6-5 with TRBJ1-6; D is unclear. The CDR3 contains 17 residues. Trimming took 0 bases from V and 4 from J, leaving 13 bases between them. Germline CDR1 reads MNHEY; CDR2 reads SVGAGI. The CDR3 DNA sequence: TGTGCCAGCAGTTACTCGATTGGGGAAAATTATAATTCACCCCTCCACTTT. Translated: CASSYSIGENYNSPLHF.

The genes are TRBV2 and TRBJ2-1; D uncertain. V was pared by 3 bases and J by 3 bases, with 6 bases between. CDR1 and CDR2 from the germline V gene are SNHLY and FYNNEI. The CDR3 consists of 13 residues. In DNA, the CDR3 is TGTGCCAGCAGTGAGGGGTTCTACAATGAGCAGTTCTTC. It translates to CASSEGFYNEQFF. The full variable domain, with the rest looked up from reference TRBV2 and TRBJ2-1, is EPEVTQTPSHQVTQMGQEVILRCVPISNHLYFYWYRQILGQKVEFLVSFYNNEISEKSEIFDDQFSVERPDGSNFTLKIRSTKLEDSAMYFCASSEGFYNEQFFGPGTRLTVL.

V and J are TRBV7-9 and TRBJ2-7, with a weak D call TRBD1 (5 bases). The CDR3 totals 13 residues. The ends were cut back, 3 bases at V and 3 bases at J, with 9 bases in the middle. Germline CDR1 and CDR2: SEHNR and FQNEAQ (reference sequence). CDR3 loop: CASSFFDSYEQYF. CDR3 nucleotide sequence: TGTGCCAGCAGCTTTTTTGACAGCTACGAGCAGTACTTC.

This clonotype was observed many times. The chain couples TRBV20-1 to TRBJ2-2; 8 nucleotides match TRBD2. CDR1 DFQATT and CDR2 SNEGSKA come from the germline V gene (reference sequence). The ends lost 3 bases at V and 7 bases at J; junction bases unmatched: 4. This CDR3 has 13 residues. DNA of the CDR3: TGCAGTGCTAGCAGCGGGAGATTCGGGGAGCTGTTTTTT. Its translation: CSASSGRFGELFF.

This clonotype was seen many times. The V and J genes are TRBV28 and TRBJ2-7; 8 bases fit TRBD1. CDR1 and CDR2 from the germline V gene are MDHEN and SYDVKM. CDR3 length: 14 amino acids. The junction had 10 bases not matched to a gene; V was cut back by 7 bases and J by 5 bases. CDR3 bases: TGTGCCAGCACCCGGACAGGGCAGGGGAACGAGCAGTACTTC. Its translation is CASTRTGQGNEQYF.

This clonotype was detected many times. The chain is built from TRBV6-1 and TRBJ2-1; TRBD1 or TRBD2 may be the D gene (5 bases each). CDR3 size: 13 residues. V was pared by 8 bases and J by 8 bases, with 16 bases between. Germline-derived CDR1 and CDR2 are MNHNS and SASEGT. CDR3 loop: CASRRPEGHEQFF. The CDR3 DNA follows: TGTGCCAGCCGGCGACCCGAGGGGCATGAGCAGTTCTTC.

This clonotype was detected only a few times. V usage is TRBV20-1 and J usage is TRBJ2-6; TRBD2 matches 9 bases. Looked up from germline, CDR1 is DFQATT and CDR2 is SNEGSKA (reference sequence). The CDR3 contains 19 residues. Unmatched junction bases numbered 16, after V lost 4 bases and J lost 3 bases. The DNA for the CDR3 is TGCAGTGCTACTCGCAAGGCGGCTAGCGGGGTCTTTGGGGCCAACGTCCTGACTTTC. It specifies CSATRKAASGVFGANVLTF.

The rearrangement links TRBV12-3 or TRBV12-4 to TRBJ2-1; D unresolved. The V and J ends lost 6 bases and 2 bases respectively, with 17 bases between them. The CDR3 consists of 16 residues. CDR3 DNA: TGTGCCAGCAGAGAACCCTCGAATGTTCCCTACAATGAGCAGTTCTTC. Translation gives CASREPSNVPYNEQFF.

This clonotype was seen repeatedly, ten times or more. An end of the junction differs from the germline gene, which may be a read error. V gene TRBV2 combines with J gene TRBJ2-2; no clear D gene. Germline assignment: CDR1 SNHLY and CDR2 FYNNEI. The CDR3 sequence is 14 residues long. The CDR3 DNA is TGCGCCAGCAGCTTGACCCAAACCACCGGGGAGCTGTTTTTT. It specifies CASSLTQTTGELFF.

The gene calls are TRBV28 and TRBJ2-4, with D tentatively TRBD1 (6 bases). Looked up from germline, CDR1 is MDHEN and CDR2 is SYDVKM. Trimming removed 5 bases at V and 0 bases at J, with 14 bases between. CDR3 length: 16 residues. CDR3 nucleotide sequence: TGTGCCAGCAGTGAAGCGACAGGAGGAGCCAAAAACATTCAGTACTTC. Amino acids: CASSEATGGAKNIQYF. Full variable domain (remainder filled in from reference TRBV28 and TRBJ2-4): DVKVTQSSRYLVKRTGEKVFLECVQDMDHENMFWYRQDPGLGLRLIYFSYDVKMKEKGDIPEGYSVSREKKERFSLILESASTNQTSMYLCASSEATGGAKNIQYFGAGTRLSVL.

This clonotype was counted many times. The V gene is TRBV20-1, the J gene TRBJ2-2, with 10 bases that match TRBD2. Unmatched junction bases numbered 3, after V lost 2 bases and J lost 3 bases. This CDR3 region has 15 residues. The germline V gene encodes CDR1 DFQATT and CDR2 SNEGSKA (reference sequence). The chain's CDR3 is CSARTGLADTGELFF. The CDR3 DNA sequence: TGCAGTGCTAGAACCGGACTAGCGGACACCGGGGAGCTGTTTTTT.

The gene calls are TRBV19 and TRBJ1-1; D unclear. Germline CDR1 reads LNHDA; CDR2 reads SQIVND (reference sequence). The CDR3 length is 15 residues. V was clipped by 2 bases and J by 0 bases, with 10 bases between them. The CDR3 spells CASSIPPGMNTEAFF. The CDR3 DNA follows: TGTGCCAGTAGTATACCGCCAGGTATGAACACTGAAGCTTTCTTT.

Many counts were recorded for this clonotype. The J gene is TRBJ2-2, the V gene TRBV20-1; D is undetermined. The CDR3 is made up of 12 amino acids. The germline gives CDR1 DFQATT, CDR2 SNEGSKA (reference sequence). Deletions cut 4 bases from V and 2 bases from J, with 5 bases between. Written as DNA, the CDR3 is TGCAGTGCTACTGTCAACACCGGGGAGCTGTTTTTT. As protein: CSATVNTGELFF.

CDR3 loop: CASSLAPRGKYNEQFF. CDR3 bases: TGTGCCAGCAGCTTAGCCCCCAGGGGAAAGTACAATGAGCAGTTCTTC. This chain connects TRBV7-9 to TRBJ2-1; D might be TRBD1 (6 bases). Germline CDR1 SEHNR, CDR2 FQNEAQ (reference sequence). The CDR3 covers 16 residues. V was trimmed by 0 bases and J by 4 bases, leaving 13 bases between them.